Listed below are T cell receptor beta chains from one sample, sequenced in a study of CD4 T cells in relation to SARS-CoV-2 and coronaviruses. Using immunoSEQ multiplex PCR, the repertoire was profiled, and TCRdb retains in-frame clones only, with some absent. This table holds about 21,000 clones, around 72% found once. For these TCRs, the target antigens are not known. Sequencing used CD4+ T cells from PBMCs, cultured in vitro. These receptors all stem from a human donor in good health. Each CDR3 is given without its conserved first and last residue. Fields, in order: D gene, V gene, J gene, clone size, CDR3 protein. D genes are given only for firm matches. Clone sizes are given selectively: once, few, many, or a class where the clone is expanded.

.	TRBV19	TRBJ2-4	.	ASSMFREAKNIQY
.	TRBV11-2	TRBJ1-4	.	ASSVVRGIGEKLF
TRBD1	TRBV10-3	TRBJ2-7	.	AISESAGGYEQY
.	TRBV2	TRBJ1-1	.	ASSDLQRDTEAF
.	TRBV5-5	TRBJ1-4	.	ASSHPGVLGEKLF
TRBD2	TRBV27	TRBJ2-1	few	ASSLSIATSGRNEQF
.	TRBV30	TRBJ2-7	.	AWSLEGVRYEQY
TRBD1	TRBV9	TRBJ2-5	few	ASSATGGSGETQY
.	TRBV6-2/TRBV6-3	TRBJ1-2	.	ASSYSGFNYGYT
TRBD2	TRBV5-1	TRBJ2-3	.	ASSTGLAEGDTQY
TRBD1	TRBV19	TRBJ2-6	.	ASIEGQGANVLT
.	TRBV27	TRBJ2-3	.	ASSLFGGEDADTQY
.	TRBV20-1	TRBJ2-7	.	SASGGTRIYEQY
.	TRBV6-5	TRBJ1-2	few	ASSPRGDRKYGYT
.	TRBV5-1	TRBJ2-5	once	ASSGGTFQETQY
.	TRBV2	TRBJ2-3	.	ASRVRQGTDTQY
TRBD1	TRBV10-3	TRBJ2-7	.	AISTAGTGGFKGSYEQY
.	TRBV3-1/TRBV3-2	TRBJ2-3	.	ASSHRADGDTQY
.	TRBV5-1	TRBJ2-7	few	ASSLNVGTETYEQY
.	TRBV30	TRBJ1-2	.	AWSLGDYGYT
TRBD1	TRBV19	TRBJ1-1	few	ASSATGGGTEAF
.	TRBV5-1	TRBJ2-1	few	ASSLATGTYNSGEQF
.	TRBV28	TRBJ1-1	.	ASSFPAPRTVNTEAF
.	TRBV9	TRBJ1-1	.	ASSVGGVGTEAF
.	TRBV3-1/TRBV3-2	TRBJ2-7	.	ASSYGTETYEQY
.	TRBV18	TRBJ1-1	.	ASSPAGAVNTEAF
TRBD1	TRBV24-1	TRBJ1-2	few	ATSDRDRVYGYT
TRBD1	TRBV13	TRBJ2-5	.	ASSLVGAGGPQETQY
.	TRBV7-9	TRBJ1-1	.	ASSLAMNTEAF
.	TRBV11-2	TRBJ2-4	.	ASTLALAKNIQY
.	TRBV5-6	TRBJ2-7	once	ASSLGRGAIIYEQY
.	TRBV11-1	TRBJ2-1	once	ASSPRPTIQDEQF
TRBD1	TRBV2	TRBJ1-1	few	ASRSDRENTEAF
TRBD1	TRBV2	TRBJ1-2	.	ASSDWGQGAGGYT
.	TRBV10-1	TRBJ2-7	few	ASRTAKKGQGICSYEQY
.	TRBV9	TRBJ1-2	.	ASSVEYYGYT
.	TRBV6-5	TRBJ1-1	few	ASSYSGGTEAF
TRBD1	TRBV19	TRBJ2-1	.	ASSIGQGPYNEQF
.	TRBV6-4	TRBJ1-1	once	ASSVHRDSMNTEAF
.	TRBV6-5	TRBJ2-5	.	ASTQDSSQETQY
.	TRBV5-6	TRBJ2-7	.	ASSLVARRVPEQY